This TCR beta chain derives from a study of control samples from healthy donors and cancer patients. V lost 4 bases, J lost 8 bases, and 3 bases stayed unmatched. Germline lookup yields CDR1 KGHDR and CDR2 SFDVKD. The CDR3 is made up of 13 amino acids. TCRdb keeps only in-frame clones here, not all; method: immunoSEQ multiplex PCR. This repertoire shows approximately 70,000 clones, roughly 84% found once; its top ten account for 25% to 35%. This chain joins TRBV24-1 and TRBJ1-2; TRBD1 agrees at 10 bases. This receptor was taken from a man aged 50 to 59 in good health. Source material: blood. This CDR3 reads CATSEDRGLGYTF. The CDR3 nucleotides are TGTGCCACCAGTGAAGACAGGGGGCTCGGCTACACCTTC.